Below are 27 T cell receptor beta chains sequenced from a single sample in a study of lymphopenia after photon versus proton radiotherapy. TCRdb's copy holds only in-frame clones and misses some; the assay was immunoSEQ multiplex PCR. The data show roughly 150,000 clones, 88% seen once. The source material was peripheral blood, sampled from a patient treated with photon-based radiotherapy. The receptor set was obtained from a man aged 50-60 years with gastric cancer.

The chain combines TRBV23-1 with TRBJ2-7; 7 bases line up with TRBD1. TRBV23-1 is recorded as an ORF, its role being uncertain. V shed 0 bases, J shed 2 bases, and the junction held 7 bases outside the gene matches. This CDR3 comprises 16 residues. CDR3: CASSQSNRGLTYEQYF. The CDR3 DNA reads TGCGCCAGCAGTCAATCGAACAGGGGTCTTACCTACGAGCAGTACTTC.

The chain carries TRBV5-5 and TRBJ1-2; TRBD1 matches at 8 bases. CDR3 size: 14 residues. Germline CDR1 is SGHKS and CDR2 is YYEKEE (reference sequence). After removal of 6 bases from V and 4 bases from J, the junction contained 8 bases not matched to a gene. The CDR3 loop is CASTGGDRGYGYTF. The CDR3 nucleotides read TGTGCCAGCACCGGCGGTGACAGGGGCTATGGCTACACCTTC.

V gene TRBV18 combines with J gene TRBJ1-3; the D is unclear. V shed 3 bases and J shed 4 bases, with 19 bases lying between them. Germline V gene lookup returns CDR1 KGHSH and CDR2 LQKENI. The CDR3 runs 17 residues. The CDR3, as DNA: TGTGCCAGCTCACCCCTAACCCCGCGCAAGGGAGGAAACACCATATATTTT. Residues: CASSPLTPRKGGNTIYF.

The chain carries TRBV2 and TRBJ1-3; 7 bases match TRBD1. The germline V gene encodes CDR1 SNHLY and CDR2 FYNNEI. The CDR3 extends over 17 amino acids. The ends lost 7 bases at V and 2 bases at J; junction bases unmatched: 14. CDR3 sequence reads: CASTILPGTATGNTIYF. The CDR3 DNA reads as TGTGCCAGCACTATCCTTCCCGGGACAGCTACTGGAAACACCATATATTTT.

The V call is TRBV6-6, the J call TRBJ1-2; tentative D call: TRBD1 (6 bases). The germline gives CDR1 MNHNY, CDR2 SVGAGI (reference sequence). V was shortened by 6 bases and J by 0 bases, with 11 bases between the two germline ends. CDR3 length: 14 residues. The CDR3 loop is CASRAGTTNYGYTF. The CDR3 nucleotides are TGTGCCAGCAGGGCCGGGACAACTAACTATGGCTACACCTTC.

The chain links TRBV29-1 to TRBJ2-1; a possible D gene is TRBD2 (5 bases). This CDR3 comprises 17 residues. Per germline, CDR1 SQVTM and CDR2 ANQGSEA. V lost 4 bases, J lost 3 bases, and 22 bases lay in between. As DNA, the CDR3 is TGCAGCGTTGGGCTAGCTAGCAGGACCCGCTTCTACAATGAGCAGTTCTTC. It translates to CSVGLASRTRFYNEQFF.

The rearrangement uses TRBV27 and TRBJ2-3; D not resolved. V was shortened by 6 bases and J by 2 bases, with 15 bases between the two germline ends. This CDR3 comprises 15 residues. Germline CDR1 MNHEY, CDR2 SMNVEV (reference sequence). As DNA, the CDR3 is TGTGCCAGCAGGATTGGGGTAGTGTACACAGATACGCAGTATTTT. It codes for CASRIGVVYTDTQYF.

V is TRBV2 and J is TRBJ1-1; D gene unclear. The CDR3 runs to 14 residues. CDR1 SNHLY and CDR2 FYNNEI come from the germline V gene. Deletions cut 3 bases from V and 4 bases from J, with 12 bases between. The CDR3 spells CASSETEPPTEAFF. In DNA form, the CDR3 reads TGTGCCAGCAGTGAGACCGAACCCCCCACTGAAGCTTTCTTT.

V and J are TRBV25-1 and TRBJ2-7; D unresolved. This CDR3 region has 13 residues. The V end lost 1 base, the J end lost 5 bases, and 9 bases lay between the germline ends. Germline V gene lookup returns CDR1 MGHDK and CDR2 SYGVNS. CDR3 region: CASSESGENEQYF. DNA of the CDR3: TGTGCCAGCAGTGAATCTGGAGAAAACGAGCAGTACTTC.

V is TRBV7-2 and J is TRBJ2-7; a weak D match, TRBD2 (6 bases). This CDR3 has 17 residues. The V gene lost 2 bases and the J gene lost 2 bases, with 19 bases spanning the gap. Germline V gene data show CDR1 as SGHTA and CDR2 as FQGNSA. CDR3 bases: TGTGCCAGCAGCTTAAACCCCCGTCGGCGGGATACCTACGAGCAGTACTTC. Translating gives CASSLNPRRRDTYEQYF.

The V and J genes are TRBV18 and TRBJ2-1, with D possibly being TRBD1 (5 bases). Germline CDR1 reads KGHSH; CDR2 reads LQKENI. V dropped 0 bases and J dropped 13 bases, with 22 bases sitting between them. The CDR3 consists of 16 residues. The CDR3 coding sequence is TGTGCCAGCTCACCACCGCCCATAGGGGCCAACAATACCCAGTTCTTC. Translated, it gives CASSPPPIGANNTQFF.

This clone was observed a handful of times. CDR3 region: CAWSVKQGVGNTIYF. CDR3 coding DNA: TGTGCCTGGAGTGTAAAACAGGGGGTTGGAAACACCATATATTTT. This chain joins TRBV30 and TRBJ1-3; 8 positions match TRBD1. The CDR3 loop spans 15 amino acids. Germline V gene sequence: CDR1 GTSNPN, CDR2 SVGIG (reference sequence). The V and J ends lost 0 bases and 3 bases, in that order; junction bases with no gene match: 4.

The chain links TRBV10-1 to TRBJ1-4, with D possibly being TRBD1 (5 bases). This CDR3 is 15 amino acids long. V was trimmed by 11 bases and J by 0 bases, leaving 16 bases between them. Germline loops: CDR1 WNHNN, CDR2 SYGVQD (reference sequence). The CDR3 sequence is CADWWDCATNEKLFF. The CDR3 DNA is TGCGCCGATTGGTGGGACTGTGCAACTAATGAAAAACTGTTTTTT.

The V and J genes are TRBV7-2 and TRBJ2-7; the D gene is possibly TRBD2 (7 bases). V lost 0 bases to trimming and J lost 7 bases, with 19 bases between them. The germline V gene encodes CDR1 SGHTA and CDR2 FQGNSA. The CDR3 is 16 amino acids. The CDR3 region has the DNA TGTGCCAGCAGCTTAGCTCTCGCGGGAGTTCAGGGGGAGCAGTACTTC. As protein: CASSLALAGVQGEQYF.

The rearrangement joins TRBV25-1 to TRBJ1-2; TRBD1 matches at 9 bases. J lost 3 bases, V lost 4 bases, and 3 bases had no gene match. From germline, CDR1 is MGHDK and CDR2 SYGVNS. This CDR3 contains 14 residues. This CDR3 is CASSARTGDYGYTF. The CDR3 DNA reads TGTGCCAGCAGTGCCAGGACAGGGGACTATGGCTACACCTTC.

The chain joins TRBV9 to TRBJ2-7, with 11 positions matching TRBD2. Germline values: CDR1 SGDLS, CDR2 YYNGEE. The CDR3 is 15 amino acids. V shed 1 base, J shed 4 bases, and the junction held 4 bases outside the gene matches. The CDR3 reads CASSVTSGSVYEQYF. The DNA of the CDR3 is TGTGCCAGCAGCGTAACTAGCGGGAGTGTGTACGAGCAGTACTTC. Full variable domain (missing parts from reference TRBV9 and TRBJ2-7): DSGVTQTPKHLITATGQRVTLRCSPRSGDLSVYWYQQSLDQGLQFLIQYYNGEERAKGNILERFSAQQFPDLHSELNLSSLELGDSALYFCASSVTSGSVYEQYFGPGTRLTVT.

The genes are TRBV5-8 and TRBJ1-1, with D unclear. There are 16 residues in the CDR3. Trimming removed 1 base at V and 3 bases at J, with 16 bases between. CDR1 is SGHTS and CDR2 is YDEGEE in the germline V gene. The CDR3 DNA reads TGTGCCAGCAGCTTGTATGGGTTGAAGAAGGACACTGAAGCTTTCTTT. Protein: CASSLYGLKKDTEAFF.

The chain links TRBV28 to TRBJ2-7; unclear D gene. Trimming stripped 6 bases from V and 3 bases from J, with 15 bases between. There are 14 residues in the CDR3. Germline-derived CDR1 and CDR2 are MDHEN and SYDVKM. CDR3 in DNA: TGTGCCAGCAGGCCCTCCTCTAGGGACTACGAGCAGTACTTC. Translating gives CASRPSSRDYEQYF.

The CDR3 region is CASIPDRANDMNTEAFF. The CDR3 region has the DNA TGCGCCAGTATACCGGACAGGGCAAACGACATGAACACTGAAGCTTTCTTT. The chain joins TRBV5-1 to TRBJ1-1; 8 positions match TRBD1. In germline, CDR1 is SGHRS, CDR2 YFSETQ. Trimming at V came to 8 bases and at J to 0 bases, leaving 15 bases not matched to a gene. This CDR3 region has 17 residues.

The chain recombines TRBV5-1 with TRBJ2-5; 10 bases align to TRBD2. Germline trimming cut 5 bases from V and 1 base from J; bases unmatched to any gene: 5. Germline assignment: CDR1 SGHRS and CDR2 YFSETQ. This CDR3 has 15 residues. CDR3 sequence: CASSGTSGTQETQYF. In DNA form, the CDR3 reads TGCGCCAGCAGTGGCACTAGCGGGACCCAAGAGACCCAGTACTTC.

The J gene is TRBJ2-3, the V gene TRBV7-2, with TRBD1 identical over 8 bases. V gave up 4 bases and J gave up 6 bases; unmatched junction bases: 12. This CDR3 contains 16 residues. Per germline, CDR1 SGHTA and CDR2 FQGNSA. CDR3 sequence: CASSSYGDRGRDTQYF. In DNA, the CDR3 is TGTGCCAGCAGCTCCTATGGAGACAGGGGACGGGATACGCAGTATTTT.

This rearrangement joins TRBV2 to TRBJ2-3; D gene uncertain. The V and J ends lost 6 bases and 4 bases respectively, with 14 bases between them. Per germline, CDR1 SNHLY and CDR2 FYNNEI. The CDR3 runs to 14 residues. The CDR3 region is CASRGTGRADTQYF. DNA of the CDR3: TGTGCCAGCAGGGGAACCGGACGGGCAGATACGCAGTATTTT.

This clone has only a few counts. V gene TRBV13 combines with J gene TRBJ2-2; TRBD2 might be the D (6 bases). Germline values: CDR1 PRHDT, CDR2 FYEKMQ (reference sequence). Deletions cut 2 bases from V and 1 base from J, with 14 bases between. This CDR3 spans 17 amino acids. The CDR3 loop is CASSLIRGKGNTGELFF. CDR3 sequence (DNA): TGTGCCAGCAGCTTAATCCGCGGGAAGGGGAACACCGGGGAGCTGTTTTTT.

The rearrangement joins TRBV19 to TRBJ2-7; D might be TRBD1 or TRBD2, each matching 5 bases. Germline lookup yields CDR1 LNHDA and CDR2 SQIVND (reference sequence). V lost 5 bases and J 0 bases, leaving 17 bases between the germline ends. The CDR3 has 16 residues. The CDR3 protein is CASSDQGRRNSYEQYF. The CDR3, as DNA: TGTGCCAGTAGTGATCAGGGACGTAGAAACTCCTACGAGCAGTACTTC.

The V gene is TRBV10-1, the J gene TRBJ1-5; 7 bases match TRBD1. CDR3 length equals 17 residues. The junction had 14 bases not matched to a gene; V was cut back by 6 bases and J by 3 bases. Germline V gives CDR1 WNHNN, CDR2 SYGVQD (reference sequence). The CDR3 nucleotides are TGCGCCAGCAGAACCGACAGGGATCGGCCAAACAATCAGCCCCAGCATTTT. As protein: CASRTDRDRPNNQPQHF.

V is TRBV18 and J is TRBJ1-1, with D unresolved. The CDR3 consists of 13 residues. Trimming took off 3 bases at V and 4 bases at J, with 9 bases between the two ends. Germline loops: CDR1 KGHSH, CDR2 LQKENI. The CDR3 nucleotides are TGTGCCAGCTCACCCCCTGTCGGCACTGAAGCTTTCTTT. Encoded protein: CASSPPVGTEAFF.

This clone appeared once. The rearrangement joins TRBV7-8 to TRBJ1-1; 8 positions agree with TRBD1. CDR3 size: 14 residues. With 5 bases clipped from V and 3 bases from J, the junction kept 5 bases outside the gene matches. From germline, CDR1 is SGHVS and CDR2 FQNEAQ. The DNA of the CDR3 is TGTGCCAGCAGCGCTCGGACAGGGTACACTGAAGCTTTCTTT. Encoded protein: CASSARTGYTEAFF.